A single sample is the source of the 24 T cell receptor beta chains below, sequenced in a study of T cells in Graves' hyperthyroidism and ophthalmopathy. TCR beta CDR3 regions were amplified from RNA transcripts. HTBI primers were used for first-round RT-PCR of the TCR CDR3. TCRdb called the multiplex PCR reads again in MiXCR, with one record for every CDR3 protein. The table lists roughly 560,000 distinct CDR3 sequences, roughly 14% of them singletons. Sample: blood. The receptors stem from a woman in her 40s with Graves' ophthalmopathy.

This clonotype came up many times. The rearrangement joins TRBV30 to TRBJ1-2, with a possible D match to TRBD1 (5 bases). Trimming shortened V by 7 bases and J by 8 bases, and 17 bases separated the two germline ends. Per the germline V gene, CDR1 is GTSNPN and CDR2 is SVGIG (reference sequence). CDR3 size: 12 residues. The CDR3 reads CASSIPGVGYTF. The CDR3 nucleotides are TGTGCCTCATCCATCCCGGGGGTAGGCTACACCTTC.

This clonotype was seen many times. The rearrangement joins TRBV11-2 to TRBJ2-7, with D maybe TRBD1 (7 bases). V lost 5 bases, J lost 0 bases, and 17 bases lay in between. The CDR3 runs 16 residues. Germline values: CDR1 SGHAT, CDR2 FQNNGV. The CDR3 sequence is CASSRVAGQSSYEQYF. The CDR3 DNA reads TGTGCCAGCAGCCGGGTCGCGGGACAGAGCTCCTACGAGCAGTACTTC.

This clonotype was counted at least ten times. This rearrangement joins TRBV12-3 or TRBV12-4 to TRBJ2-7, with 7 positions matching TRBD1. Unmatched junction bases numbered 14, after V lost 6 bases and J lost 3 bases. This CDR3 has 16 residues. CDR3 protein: CASSPTYTGALYEQYF. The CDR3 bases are TGTGCCAGCAGCCCGACCTATACAGGGGCCCTCTACGAGCAGTACTTC.

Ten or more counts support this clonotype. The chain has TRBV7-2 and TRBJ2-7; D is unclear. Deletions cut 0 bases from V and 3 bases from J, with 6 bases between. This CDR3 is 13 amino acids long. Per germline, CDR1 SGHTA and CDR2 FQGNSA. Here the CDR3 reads CASSLATRYEQYF. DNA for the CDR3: TGTGCCAGCAGCTTAGCTACCCGCTACGAGCAGTACTTC.

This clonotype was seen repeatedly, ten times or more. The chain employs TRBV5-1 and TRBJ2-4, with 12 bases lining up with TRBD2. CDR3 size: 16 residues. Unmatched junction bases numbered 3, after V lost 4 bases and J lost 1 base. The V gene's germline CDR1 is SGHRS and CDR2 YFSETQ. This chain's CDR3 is CASSVTSGSAKNIQYF. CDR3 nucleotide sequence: TGCGCCAGCAGCGTGACTAGCGGGAGTGCCAAAAACATTCAGTACTTC.

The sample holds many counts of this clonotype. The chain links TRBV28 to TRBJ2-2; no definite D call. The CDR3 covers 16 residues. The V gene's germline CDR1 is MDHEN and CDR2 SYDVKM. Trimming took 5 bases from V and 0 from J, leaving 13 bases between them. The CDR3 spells CASSPLQVTNTGELFF. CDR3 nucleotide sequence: TGTGCCAGCAGTCCCCTCCAGGTCACGAACACCGGGGAGCTGTTTTTT.

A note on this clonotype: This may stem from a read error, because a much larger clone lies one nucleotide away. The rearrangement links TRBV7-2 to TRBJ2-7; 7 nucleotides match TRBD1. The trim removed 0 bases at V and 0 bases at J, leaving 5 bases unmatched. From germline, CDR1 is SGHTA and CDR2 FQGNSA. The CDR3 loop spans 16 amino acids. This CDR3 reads CASSLAGTVTSYEQYF. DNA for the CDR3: TGTGCCAGCAGCTTAGCGGGGACAGTCACCTCCTACGAGCAGTACTTC.

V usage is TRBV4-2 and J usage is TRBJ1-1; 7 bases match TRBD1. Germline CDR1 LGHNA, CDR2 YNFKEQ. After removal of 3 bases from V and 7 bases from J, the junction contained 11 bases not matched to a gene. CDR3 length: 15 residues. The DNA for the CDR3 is TGTGCCAGCAGCCAGCTGTTCGGACAGGACTTTGAAGCTTTCTTT. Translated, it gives CASSQLFGQDFEAFF.

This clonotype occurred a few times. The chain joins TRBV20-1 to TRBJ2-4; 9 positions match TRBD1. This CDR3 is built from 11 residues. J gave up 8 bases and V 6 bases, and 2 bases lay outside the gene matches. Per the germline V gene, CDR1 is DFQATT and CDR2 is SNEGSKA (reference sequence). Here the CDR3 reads CSATGGDIQYF. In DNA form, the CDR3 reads TGCAGTGCAACAGGGGGCGACATTCAGTACTTC.

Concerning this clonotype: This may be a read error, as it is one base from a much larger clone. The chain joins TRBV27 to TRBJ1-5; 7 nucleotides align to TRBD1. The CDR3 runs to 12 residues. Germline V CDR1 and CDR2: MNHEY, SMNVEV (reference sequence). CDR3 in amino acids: CASLPRGQPQNF. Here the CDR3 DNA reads TGTGCCAGCCTTCCCCGGGGACAGCCCCAGAATTTT.

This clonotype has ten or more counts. CDR3 residues: CASSYYRQGGGYTF. For the CDR3, the DNA is TGTGCCAGCAGTTACTACCGACAGGGCGGCGGCTACACCTTC. This sequence joins TRBV6-2 or TRBV6-3 and TRBJ1-2; TRBD1 agrees at 7 bases. CDR1 and CDR2 (germline): MNHEY, SVGEGT. J was trimmed by 8 bases and V by 1 base; bases with no gene match: 7. This CDR3 has 14 residues.

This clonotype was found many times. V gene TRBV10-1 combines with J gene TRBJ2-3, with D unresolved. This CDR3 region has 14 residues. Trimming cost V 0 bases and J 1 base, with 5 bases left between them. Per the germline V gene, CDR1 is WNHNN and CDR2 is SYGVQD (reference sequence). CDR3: CASSESAGTDTQYF. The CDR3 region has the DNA TGCGCCAGCAGTGAGTCGGCAGGCACAGATACGCAGTATTTT.

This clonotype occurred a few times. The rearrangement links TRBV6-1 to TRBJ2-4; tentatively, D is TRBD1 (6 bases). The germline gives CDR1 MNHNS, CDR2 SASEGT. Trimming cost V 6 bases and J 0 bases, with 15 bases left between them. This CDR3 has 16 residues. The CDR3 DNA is TGTGCCAGCAGCCCCCGGCAGGGGATAGCCAAAAACATTCAGTACTTC. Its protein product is CASSPRQGIAKNIQYF.

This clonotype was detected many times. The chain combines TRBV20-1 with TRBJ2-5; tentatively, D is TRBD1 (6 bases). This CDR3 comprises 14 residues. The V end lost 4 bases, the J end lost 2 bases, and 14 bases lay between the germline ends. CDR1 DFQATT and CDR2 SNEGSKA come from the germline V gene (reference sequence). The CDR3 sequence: CSAKWKGQQETQYF. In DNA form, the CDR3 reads TGCAGTGCTAAATGGAAAGGACAGCAAGAGACCCAGTACTTC.

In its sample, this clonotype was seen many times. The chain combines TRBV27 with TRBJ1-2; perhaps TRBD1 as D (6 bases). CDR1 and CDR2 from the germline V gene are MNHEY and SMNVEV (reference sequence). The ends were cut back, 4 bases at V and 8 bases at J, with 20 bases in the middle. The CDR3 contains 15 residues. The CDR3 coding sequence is TGTGCCAGCAGTTCGCGGGACACCGCCCAGTGGGGCTACACCTTC. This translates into CASSSRDTAQWGYTF.

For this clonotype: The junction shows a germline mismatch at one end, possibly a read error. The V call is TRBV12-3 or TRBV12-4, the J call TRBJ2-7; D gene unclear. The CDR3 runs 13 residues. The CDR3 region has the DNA TGTGCCAGCAGCTCCACAGTATCCTACAAGCAGTACTTC. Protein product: CASSSTVSYKQYF.

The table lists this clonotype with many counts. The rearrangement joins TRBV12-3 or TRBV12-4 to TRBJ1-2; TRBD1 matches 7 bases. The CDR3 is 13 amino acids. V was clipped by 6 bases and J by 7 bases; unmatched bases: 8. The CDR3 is CASSGTADSGYTF. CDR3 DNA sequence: TGTGCCAGCAGCGGGACAGCGGATAGTGGCTACACCTTC.

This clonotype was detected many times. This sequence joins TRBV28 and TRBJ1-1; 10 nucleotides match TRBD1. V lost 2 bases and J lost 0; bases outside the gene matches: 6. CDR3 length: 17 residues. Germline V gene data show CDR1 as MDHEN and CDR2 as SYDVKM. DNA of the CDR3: TGTGCCAGCAGTTTACCGGACAGGGGGGGTTTGAACACTGAAGCTTTCTTT. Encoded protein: CASSLPDRGGLNTEAFF.

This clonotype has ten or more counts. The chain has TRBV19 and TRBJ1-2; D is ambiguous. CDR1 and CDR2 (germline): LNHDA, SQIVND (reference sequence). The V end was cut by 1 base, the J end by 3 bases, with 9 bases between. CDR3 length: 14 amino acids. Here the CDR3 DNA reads TGTGCCAGTAGTATAGGGTTCGCGGACTATGGCTACACCTTC. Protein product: CASSIGFADYGYTF.

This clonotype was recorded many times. CDR3 residues: CASSYRAGSGHEQYF. The DNA of the CDR3 is TGTGCCAGCAGTTACCGGGCAGGGAGCGGCCACGAGCAGTACTTC. The chain is built from TRBV6-5 and TRBJ2-7, with D perhaps TRBD1 or TRBD2 (5 bases each). From germline, CDR1 is MNHEY and CDR2 SVGAGI. V was cut by 2 bases and J by 5 bases, with 16 bases left in between. The CDR3 has 15 residues.

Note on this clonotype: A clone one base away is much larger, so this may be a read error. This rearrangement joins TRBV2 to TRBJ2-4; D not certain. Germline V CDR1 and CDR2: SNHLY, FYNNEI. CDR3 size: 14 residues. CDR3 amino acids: CASKRSLAKNTQYF. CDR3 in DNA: TGTGCCAGCAAGCGTTCCTTAGCCAAAAACACTCAGTACTTC.

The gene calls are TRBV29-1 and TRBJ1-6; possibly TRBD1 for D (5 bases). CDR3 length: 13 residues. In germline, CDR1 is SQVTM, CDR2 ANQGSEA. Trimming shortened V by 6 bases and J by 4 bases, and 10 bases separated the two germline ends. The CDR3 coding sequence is TGCAGCGTGGCGACAGATTATAATTCACCCCTCCACTTT. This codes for CSVATDYNSPLHF.

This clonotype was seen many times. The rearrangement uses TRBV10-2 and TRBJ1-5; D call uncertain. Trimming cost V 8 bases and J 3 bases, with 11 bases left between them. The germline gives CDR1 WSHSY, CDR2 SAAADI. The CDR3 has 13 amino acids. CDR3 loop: CASGSGVNQPQHF. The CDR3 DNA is TGCGCCAGCGGTAGCGGGGTCAATCAGCCCCAGCATTTT.

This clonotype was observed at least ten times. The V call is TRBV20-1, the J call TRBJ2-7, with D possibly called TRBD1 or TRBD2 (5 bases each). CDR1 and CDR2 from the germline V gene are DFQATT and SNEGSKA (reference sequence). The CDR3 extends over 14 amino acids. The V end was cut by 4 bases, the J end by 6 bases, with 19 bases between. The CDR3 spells CSAMRSLGAPEQYF. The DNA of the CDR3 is TGCAGTGCTATGCGTAGCCTCGGGGCGCCCGAGCAGTACTTC.